This record looks at one T cell receptor (beta chain) sequence and its context. The data were produced by immunoSEQ multiplex PCR, yet TCRdb's version contains in-frame clones alone and is incomplete. This repertoire shows around 150,000 clones, more than 75% found once; its top ten account for about 18%. The record originates from a study of blood T cell repertoires in COVID-19. This CDR3 region has 13 residues. Per germline, CDR1 MNHEY and CDR2 SVGAGI. Trimming took off 6 bases at V and 3 bases at J, with 11 bases between the two ends. The sequenced sample consisted of peripheral blood. The chain is built from TRBV6-5 and TRBJ1-2, with a tentative D call TRBD1 (5 bases). This sequence was found in a man in his sixties with active or convalescent COVID-19. DNA for the CDR3: TGTGCCAGCAGGGAGGGGATCGACTATGGCTACACCTTC. It specifies CASREGIDYGYTF.